Sequencing of this T cell receptor beta chain was carried out in a study of blood T cells in healthy people across ages. Study-level points and caveats: Long-lived donors exceeded aged donors in naive CD4+ cells and diversity. The authors considered diversity estimates from one million T cells to be underestimates.

The sample providers were healthy Caucasian people from Russia, aged roughly 6 to 95. Primed by a sample-barcoded 5' primer and a J-beta primer mix, a second PCR proceeded for roughly 7 to 12 cycles. Each sample provided no less than 2.5 million CDR3-containing paired-end reads. TCRdb processed the 5' RACE reads anew with MiXCR; each CDR3 protein has one entry. The table lists 800,000 to 1,000,000 distinct CDR3 sequences, under 50% of them singletons. This CDR3 region has 16 residues. Trimming took off 5 bases at V and 5 bases at J, with 18 bases between the two ends. This clonotype came up once. As yet, its antigen is unknown.

The gene calls are TRBV12-3 or TRBV12-4 and TRBJ2-2, with D possibly matching TRBD1 (6 bases). The origin of this receptor is a young man in good health. The material sequenced was blood. The CDR3 loop is CASSGPGPGDTGELFF. Written as DNA, the CDR3 is TGTGCCAGCAGTGGGCCCGGGCCAGGGGATACCGGGGAGCTGTTTTTT.